One and the same sample provided the 9 T cell receptor beta chains below, sequenced in a study of shared clonotypes between healthy human individuals. The assay was immunoSEQ multiplex PCR, and TCRdb's table has in-frame clones only and misses some. Of roughly 550,000 clones in the sample, about 95% were seen once. The naive CD8 fraction comprised CD45RO-negative cells positively selected for CCR7 and excluded terminally differentiated effector memory CD45RA+ cells. The source material was naive CD8+ T cells sorted from blood. The receptors were gathered from a woman in her 30s in good health.

V and J are TRBV7-9 and TRBJ1-4, with 7 bases that match TRBD1. The CDR3 is 17 amino acids. After removal of 5 bases from V and 3 bases from J, the junction contained 12 bases not matched to a gene. The germline gives CDR1 SEHNR, CDR2 FQNEAQ (reference sequence). This CDR3 reads CASSPSLQGLANEKLFF. The DNA of the CDR3 is TGTGCCAGCAGCCCCTCCTTACAGGGGTTGGCTAATGAAAAACTGTTTTTT.

This sequence joins TRBV9 and TRBJ2-3; perhaps D is TRBD1 or TRBD2 (6 bases each). Trimming took off 0 bases at V and 2 bases at J, with 13 bases between the two ends. The V gene's germline CDR1 is SGDLS and CDR2 YYNGEE. The CDR3 is 16 residues long. The CDR3 is CASSVGQGGLTDTQYF. The CDR3 nucleotides read TGTGCCAGCAGCGTAGGTCAAGGGGGGCTCACAGATACGCAGTATTTT.

The J gene is TRBJ2-7, the V gene TRBV27, with D possibly matching TRBD2 (6 bases). The CDR3 runs 15 residues. The V end lost 5 bases, the J end lost 0 bases, and 14 bases lay between the germline ends. Germline CDR1 is MNHEY and CDR2 is SMNVEV (reference sequence). This CDR3 is CASSPSRGVSYEQYF. The CDR3, as DNA: TGTGCCAGCAGTCCCTCTCGCGGGGTCTCCTACGAGCAGTACTTC.

The chain uses TRBV10-3 and TRBJ2-1; 10 bases map to TRBD1. The CDR3 is 15 residues long. V shed 6 bases, J shed 1 base, and the junction held 3 bases outside the gene matches. Germline CDR1 and CDR2: ENHRY and SYGVKD. As DNA, the CDR3 is TGTGCCATCAGCCTGGGACAGGGGTCCTACAATGAGCAGTTCTTC. Its translation is CAISLGQGSYNEQFF.

CDR3 protein: CASSKGQRGAEAYEQYF. CDR3 DNA: TGTGCCAGCAGCAAAGGGCAGCGGGGAGCGGAGGCCTACGAGCAGTACTTC. This sequence joins TRBV21-1 and TRBJ2-7; the D call TRBD2 from the table was never checked on the DNA. TRBV21-1 is termed a pseudogene. The CDR3 totals 17 residues.

The chain carries TRBV27 and TRBJ1-5; D is possibly TRBD1 (5 bases). The germline V and J ends were trimmed by 4 bases and 6 bases, with 10 bases remaining between them. CDR1 is MNHEY, CDR2 SMNVEV, per germline (reference sequence). The CDR3 covers 13 residues. DNA of the CDR3: TGTGCCAGCAGTTCCCGGGGGATTCAGCCCCAGCATTTT. Residues: CASSSRGIQPQHF.

The chain is built from TRBV9 and TRBJ1-5; the D gene is possibly TRBD1 (5 bases). The ends were cut back, 0 bases at V and 2 bases at J, with 24 bases in the middle. The CDR3 is 20 residues long. Germline CDR1 and CDR2: SGDLS and YYNGEE. The CDR3 region is CASSVGRVLGRGHCNQPQHF. DNA of the CDR3: TGTGCCAGCAGCGTAGGGAGGGTGCTTGGGAGGGGTCATTGCAATCAGCCCCAGCATTTT.

The chain has TRBV7-9 and TRBJ2-3, with TRBD2 as a possible D gene (6 bases). V dropped 5 bases and J dropped 2 bases, with 23 bases sitting between them. The CDR3 is made up of 18 amino acids. Per germline, CDR1 SEHNR and CDR2 FQNEAQ (reference sequence). CDR3 nucleotides: TGTGCCAGCAGCGCAAGAATAACTAGCCCAACTGACACAGATACGCAGTATTTT. This translates into CASSARITSPTDTDTQYF.

The chain joins TRBV4-1 to TRBJ2-1; 9 bases align to TRBD1. Per germline, CDR1 MGHRA and CDR2 YSYEKL. J was trimmed by 6 bases and V by 4 bases; bases with no gene match: 7. The CDR3 totals 15 residues. CDR3 sequence reads: CASSRRDRAGNEQFF. The CDR3 DNA sequence: TGCGCCAGCAGCCGCCGGGACAGGGCAGGCAATGAGCAGTTCTTC.